One and the same sample provided the 14 T cell receptor beta chains below, sequenced in a study of Graves' ophthalmopathy and Graves' hyperthyroidism. TCR beta CDR3 amplification used RNA transcripts. The library came from an HTBI-primed first-round RT-PCR and a second-round multiplex PCR. MiXCR was run by TCRdb on the multiplex PCR reads, yielding one entry per CDR3 protein. In the table there are about 550,000 distinct CDR3 sequences, less than 40% of which are singletons. The sequenced material came from peripheral blood or thyroid tissue (not recorded which). These receptors originate from an adult man with Graves' hyperthyroidism.

This clonotype has a count of ten or more. The rearrangement uses TRBV29-1 and TRBJ1-2; 9 bases line up with TRBD1. There are 14 residues in the CDR3. Germline loops: CDR1 SQVTM, CDR2 ANQGSEA. The V and J ends lost 5 bases and 2 bases, in that order; junction bases with no gene match: 6. CDR3 protein: CSVRSQGANYGYTF. Here the CDR3 DNA reads TGCAGCGTTCGATCACAGGGGGCGAACTATGGCTACACCTTC.

There are many counts of this clonotype. The V call is TRBV19, the J call TRBJ1-6, with 10 nucleotides matching TRBD1. The CDR3 spans 14 residues. Germline CDR1 is LNHDA and CDR2 is SQIVND (reference sequence). V lost 10 bases to trimming and J lost 8 bases; unmatched junction nucleotides: 8. The DNA for the CDR3 is TGTGCCACCGCCAGACAGGGGGCACATTCACCCCTCCACTTT. This sequence encodes CATARQGAHSPLHF.

The chain recombines TRBV6-2 or TRBV6-3 with TRBJ1-4; unclear D gene. CDR3 length: 15 amino acids. V dropped 2 bases and J dropped 0 bases, with 7 bases sitting between them. From germline, CDR1 is MNHEY and CDR2 SVGEGT. CDR3 coding DNA: TGTGCCAGCAGTTACGTAATTGCAACTAATGAAAAACTGTTTTTT. This codes for CASSYVIATNEKLFF.

This clonotype was counted at least ten times. The chain uses TRBV5-1 and TRBJ1-6, with D perhaps TRBD1 (5 bases). The CDR3 is 15 residues long. The germline V and J ends were trimmed by 0 bases and 8 bases, with 12 bases remaining between them. Germline V CDR1 and CDR2: SGHRS, YFSETQ. CDR3 DNA sequence: TGCGCCAGCAGCTTGGACGGCAGGGAGGATTCACCCCTCCACTTT. Encoded protein: CASSLDGREDSPLHF.

As for this clonotype: This likely comes from a read error, as the CDR3 has no conserved phenylalanine or tryptophan at its end. The V call is TRBV5-1, the J call TRBJ1-2, with TRBD1 as a possible D gene (5 bases). Trimming took 9 bases from V and 2 from J, leaving 20 bases between them. Germline CDR1 SGHRS, CDR2 YFSETQ. This CDR3 comprises 15 residues. The CDR3 spells CATRPRAGGNYGYTL. The CDR3 region has the DNA TGCGCCACCCGCCCCCGGGCGGGGGGGAACTATGGCTACACCCTC.

Comment on this clonotype: At one end, the junction sequence differs from germline, possibly due to a read error. The J gene is TRBJ1-4, the V gene TRBV10-3; no firm D call. The CDR3 spans 17 residues. Germline V CDR1 and CDR2: ENHRY, SYGVKD. The CDR3 DNA reads as TGTGCCAGCAGTTACTCGACGCTGGGAACCTCTAATGAAAAACTGTTTTTT. It specifies CASSYSTLGTSNEKLFF.

The chain recombines TRBV2 with TRBJ1-5; D gene unclear. Germline V lookup: CDR1 SNHLY, CDR2 FYNNEI. Trimming removed 3 bases at V and 8 bases at J, with 11 bases between. This CDR3 is built from 13 residues. CDR3 bases: TGTGCCAGCAGTGACAGCCTCGGTGAGCCCCAGCATTTT. Translated, it gives CASSDSLGEPQHF.

This clonotype appeared a few times. CDR3 sequence: CASSHLGTDTEAFF. The DNA for the CDR3 is TGCGCCAGCAGCCATCTGGGGACAGACACTGAAGCTTTCTTT. This sequence joins TRBV4-1 and TRBJ1-1; the match to TRBD1 covers 7 bases. Germline V gene lookup returns CDR1 MGHRA and CDR2 YSYEKL. The CDR3 is 14 amino acids. With 3 bases clipped from V and 3 bases from J, the junction kept 4 bases outside the gene matches.

Only one count was recorded for this clonotype. CDR3 in DNA: TGTGCCAGCAGGGGACAGGGCTGGGGCTACACCTTC. As protein: CASRGQGWGYTF. V is TRBV2 and J is TRBJ1-2, with 9 bases identical to TRBD1. After removal of 6 bases from V and 8 bases from J, the junction contained 4 bases not matched to a gene. Germline lookup yields CDR1 SNHLY and CDR2 FYNNEI. This CDR3 contains 12 residues. Full variable domain (missing parts from reference TRBV2 and TRBJ1-2): EPEVTQTPSHQVTQMGQEVILRCVPISNHLYFYWYRQILGQKVEFLVSFYNNEISEKSEIFDDQFSVERPDGSNFTLKIRSTKLEDSAMYFCASRGQGWGYTFGSGTRLTVV.

To note about this clonotype: With a much larger clone just one base away, this may be a read error. The V gene is TRBV6-5, the J gene TRBJ2-7; TRBD1 is a possible D gene (5 bases). The CDR3 sequence is 13 residues long. CDR1 and CDR2 (germline): MNHEY, SVGAGI. The V end was cut by 0 bases, the J end by 6 bases, with 9 bases between. CDR3 DNA: TGTGCCAGCAGTTACTCACAGGATAGCGAGCAGTACTTC. Its translation: CASSYSQDSEQYF.

At least ten counts were recorded for this clonotype. V and J are TRBV4-2 and TRBJ2-5; 8 bases match TRBD2. This CDR3 spans 14 amino acids. Germline CDR1 LGHNA, CDR2 YNFKEQ. V dropped 8 bases and J dropped 1; count of bases not matched to a gene: 6. The CDR3 DNA reads as TGTGCCAGCGGCCGGGGGGGTCCCCAAGAGACCCAGTACTTC. Translated, it gives CASGRGGPQETQYF.

The chain carries TRBV2 and TRBJ2-3, with 10 bases fitting TRBD2. This CDR3 has 15 residues. Trimming at V came to 11 bases and at J to 1 base, leaving 9 bases not matched to a gene. Germline CDR1 is SNHLY and CDR2 is FYNNEI. The chain's CDR3 is CAWIAGTSGTDTQYF. The CDR3 nucleotides are TGTGCCTGGATAGCCGGGACTAGCGGCACAGATACGCAGTATTTT.

V and J are TRBV9 and TRBJ2-3; TRBD2 is a possible D gene (6 bases). The germline gives CDR1 SGDLS, CDR2 YYNGEE. This CDR3 contains 14 residues. Trimming removed 4 bases at V and 2 bases at J, with 11 bases between. In nucleotides, the CDR3 is TGTGCCAGCAGCCCCGCGGGGACCACAGATACGCAGTATTTT. Encoded protein: CASSPAGTTDTQYF.

This clonotype was detected ten times or more. The genes are TRBV28 and TRBJ1-5; no reliable D call. CDR1 and CDR2 (germline): MDHEN, SYDVKM. This CDR3 has 12 amino acids. V lost 7 bases and J lost 7, with 11 bases in between. CDR3 sequence: CASKVGSQPQHF. DNA for the CDR3: TGTGCCAGCAAGGTTGGGAGCCAGCCCCAGCATTTT.